This T cell receptor (beta chain) came from a study of a mutant IDH1 vaccine in newly diagnosed glioma. Indicated time point: baseline, week 1 (first vaccination visit). Documented treatment: pre-vaccination baseline after standard-of-care therapy. Data came from immunoSEQ multiplex PCR; TCRdb stores just in-frame clones and leaves some out. Of more than 20,000 clones listed, approximately 85% are singletons. The ends lost 6 bases at V and 6 bases at J; junction bases unmatched: 8. CDR1 is MNHEY, CDR2 SVGAGI, per germline. This CDR3 comprises 14 residues. The material sequenced was PBMCs, taken from a glioma patient treated with radiotherapy, temozolomide or both. The TCR originated in a middle-aged man with glioma. V is TRBV6-5 and J is TRBJ2-7; TRBD2 matches at 10 bases. The CDR3 nucleotides read TGTGCCAGCAGGCGAGCGGGAGGGCCGGTCGAGCAGTACTTC. Translation gives CASRRAGGPVEQYF.